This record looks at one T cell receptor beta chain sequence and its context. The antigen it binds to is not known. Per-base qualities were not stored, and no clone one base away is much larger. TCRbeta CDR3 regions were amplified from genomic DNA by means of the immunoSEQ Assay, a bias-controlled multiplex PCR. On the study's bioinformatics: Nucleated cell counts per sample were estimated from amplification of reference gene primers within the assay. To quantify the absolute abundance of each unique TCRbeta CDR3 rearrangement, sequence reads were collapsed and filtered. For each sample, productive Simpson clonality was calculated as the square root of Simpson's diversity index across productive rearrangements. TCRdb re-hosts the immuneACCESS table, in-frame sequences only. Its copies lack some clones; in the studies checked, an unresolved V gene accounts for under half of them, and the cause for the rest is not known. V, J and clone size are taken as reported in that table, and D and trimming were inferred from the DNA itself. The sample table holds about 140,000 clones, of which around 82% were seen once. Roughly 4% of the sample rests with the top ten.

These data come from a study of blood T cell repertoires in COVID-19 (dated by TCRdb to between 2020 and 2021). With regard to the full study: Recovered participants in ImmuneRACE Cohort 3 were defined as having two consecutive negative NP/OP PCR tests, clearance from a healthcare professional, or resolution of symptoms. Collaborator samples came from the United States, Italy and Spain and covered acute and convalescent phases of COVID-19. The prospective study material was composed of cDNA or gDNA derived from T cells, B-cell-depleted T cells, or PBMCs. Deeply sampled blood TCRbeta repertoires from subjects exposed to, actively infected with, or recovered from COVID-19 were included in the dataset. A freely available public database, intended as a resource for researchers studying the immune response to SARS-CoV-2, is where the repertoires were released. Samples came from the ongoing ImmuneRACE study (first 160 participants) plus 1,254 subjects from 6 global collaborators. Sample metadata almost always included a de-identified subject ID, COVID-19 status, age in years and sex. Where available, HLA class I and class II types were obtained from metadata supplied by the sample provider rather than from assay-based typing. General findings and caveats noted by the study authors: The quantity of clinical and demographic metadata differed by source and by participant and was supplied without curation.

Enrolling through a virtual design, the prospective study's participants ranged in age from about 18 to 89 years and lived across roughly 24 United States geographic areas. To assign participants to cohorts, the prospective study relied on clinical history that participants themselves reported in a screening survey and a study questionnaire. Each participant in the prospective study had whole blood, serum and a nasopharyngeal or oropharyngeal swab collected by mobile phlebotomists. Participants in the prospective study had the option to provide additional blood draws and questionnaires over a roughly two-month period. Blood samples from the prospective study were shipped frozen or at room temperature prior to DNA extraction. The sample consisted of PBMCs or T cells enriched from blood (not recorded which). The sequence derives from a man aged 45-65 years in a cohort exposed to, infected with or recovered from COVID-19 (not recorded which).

The bases read TGTGCCAGCAGCTTAAGGCTAGCCCCGGATGATACGCAGTATTTT. Its protein product is CASSLRLAPDDTQYF. This chain joins TRBV7-8 to TRBJ2-3; 5 matching bases give a weak D call of TRBD2. The junction carries 15 bases between V and J, which are trimmed by 2 bases and 6 bases respectively. Measured from the cysteine to the phenylalanine, the CDR3 is 15 residues long. Just the 45-base CDR3 DNA is kept, in frame starting at base 1. The CDR1 and CDR2 encoded by the germline V gene are SGHVS and FQNEAQ. Extended through the reference TRBV7-8 and TRBJ2-3 proteins, this CDR3 yields the full variable domain: GAGVSQSPRYKVAKRGQDVALRCDPISGHVSLFWYQQALGQGPEFLTYFQNEAQLDKSGLPSDRFFAERPEGSVSTLKIQRTQQEDSAVYLCASSLRLAPDDTQYFGPGTRLTVL.